The entry below gives a single TCR beta chain sequence along with its context. This specimen belongs to a study of blood T cell repertoires in COVID-19. V lost 4 bases and J 3 bases, leaving 20 bases between the germline ends. Germline CDR1 is SGHRS and CDR2 is YFSETQ. This CDR3 has 16 residues. Profiling relied on immunoSEQ multiplex PCR, and the TCRdb table lists in-frame clones only, not all of them. Of 140,000 to 150,000 clones listed, 70% to 90% are singletons. The receptor was derived from a woman aged 55 to 70 with COVID-19, enrolled during active disease. Sequenced sample: peripheral blood. The V and J genes are TRBV5-1 and TRBJ2-7; tentative D call: TRBD2 (6 bases). The CDR3 DNA reads as TGCGCCAGCAGCCCCCTGATGGCAGGGAGGAACTACGAGCAGTACTTC. Amino acid sequence: CASSPLMAGRNYEQYF.